This TCR beta chain originates from a study of T cell repertoires in cytomegalovirus infection. This clonotype occurred once. Each CDR3 protein is one row after TCRdb ran MiXCR on the reads. The profile covers under 800,000 distinct CDR3 sequences, with 24% appearing a single time and 7% to 9% taken by the ten largest. The CDR3 runs 19 residues. V was trimmed by 2 bases and J by 1 base, leaving 22 bases between them. The germline CDR1 and CDR2 sequences are SNHLY and FYNNEI. The sample taken for sequencing was CD8+ T cells from PBMCs. The J gene is TRBJ2-3, the V gene TRBV2; a possible D gene is TRBD2 (6 bases). The receptor was derived from a human donor in good health (CMV status not recorded). Some clones in this sample may be carry-over from other donors' samples. Here the CDR3 reads CASSEWDRGSYSGTDTQYF. The CDR3 DNA follows: TGTGCCAGCAGTGAATGGGATCGGGGGTCGTACTCGGGCACAGATACGCAGTATTTT.